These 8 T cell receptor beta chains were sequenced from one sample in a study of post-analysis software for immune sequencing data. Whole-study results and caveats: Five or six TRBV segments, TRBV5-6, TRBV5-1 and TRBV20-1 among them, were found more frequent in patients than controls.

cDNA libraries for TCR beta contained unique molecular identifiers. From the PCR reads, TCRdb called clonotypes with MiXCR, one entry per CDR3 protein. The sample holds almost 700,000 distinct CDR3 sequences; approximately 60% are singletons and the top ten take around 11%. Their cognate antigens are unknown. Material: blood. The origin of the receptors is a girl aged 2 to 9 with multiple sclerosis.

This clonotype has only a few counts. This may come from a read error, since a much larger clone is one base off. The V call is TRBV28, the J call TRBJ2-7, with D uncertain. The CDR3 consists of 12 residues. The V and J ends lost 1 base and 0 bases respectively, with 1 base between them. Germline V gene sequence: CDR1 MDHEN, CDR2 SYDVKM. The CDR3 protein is CASSLFSYEQYF. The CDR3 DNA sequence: TGTGCCAGCAGTTTATTCTCCTACGAGCAGTACTTC. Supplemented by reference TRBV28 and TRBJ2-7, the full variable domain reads DVKVTQSSRYLVKRTGEKVFLECVQDMDHENMFWYRQDPGLGLRLIYFSYDVKMKEKGDIPEGYSVSREKKERFSLILESASTNQTSMYLCASSLFSYEQYFGPGTRLTVT.

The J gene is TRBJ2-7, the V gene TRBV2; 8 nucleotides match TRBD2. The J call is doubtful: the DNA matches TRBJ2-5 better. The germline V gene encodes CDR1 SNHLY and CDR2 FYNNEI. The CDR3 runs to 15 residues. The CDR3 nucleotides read TGTGCCAGCAGTGAAGCGCGGGGGGTCGGGGAGACCCAGTACTTC. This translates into CASSEARGVGETQYF.

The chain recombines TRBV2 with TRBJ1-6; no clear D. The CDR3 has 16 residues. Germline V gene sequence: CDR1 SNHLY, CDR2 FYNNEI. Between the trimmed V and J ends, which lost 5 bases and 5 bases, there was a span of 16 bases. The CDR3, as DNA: TGTGCCAGCAGTTCAATCTCCGCAGAGAATAATTCACCCCTCCACTTT. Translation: CASSSISAENNSPLHF.

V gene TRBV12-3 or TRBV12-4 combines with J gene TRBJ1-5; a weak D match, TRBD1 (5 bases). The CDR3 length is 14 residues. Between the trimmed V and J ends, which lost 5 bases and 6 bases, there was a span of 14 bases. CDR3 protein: CASSQGPSGQPQHF. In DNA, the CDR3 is TGTGCCAGCAGTCAGGGTCCGTCAGGTCAGCCCCAGCATTTT.

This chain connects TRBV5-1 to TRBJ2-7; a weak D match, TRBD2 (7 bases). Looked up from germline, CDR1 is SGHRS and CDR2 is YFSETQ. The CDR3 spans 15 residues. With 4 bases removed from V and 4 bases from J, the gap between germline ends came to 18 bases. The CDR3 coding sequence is TGCGCCAGCAGCCCTCGTGCAGGGGAGGGGTACGAGCAGTACTTC. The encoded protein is CASSPRAGEGYEQYF.

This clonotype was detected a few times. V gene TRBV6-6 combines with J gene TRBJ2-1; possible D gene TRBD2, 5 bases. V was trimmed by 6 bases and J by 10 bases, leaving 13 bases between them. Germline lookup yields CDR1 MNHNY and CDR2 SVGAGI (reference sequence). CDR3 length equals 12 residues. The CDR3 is CASSKTRIEQFF. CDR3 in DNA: TGTGCCAGCAGCAAAACTAGGATAGAGCAGTTCTTC.

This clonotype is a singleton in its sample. CDR3 sequence: CATSDLRGPKSNEQFF. The CDR3 DNA reads TGTGCCACCAGTGATTTAAGGGGCCCGAAGAGCAATGAGCAGTTCTTC. This chain joins TRBV24-1 and TRBJ2-1, with D tentatively TRBD1 (5 bases). The CDR3 is made up of 16 amino acids. Germline CDR1 is KGHDR and CDR2 is SFDVKD. The V end was cut by 1 base, the J end by 6 bases, with 15 bases between.

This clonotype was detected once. CDR3 in DNA: TGCAGTGCTAGATCGGACGGGGGAGAGACCCAGTACTTC. This encodes CSARSDGGETQYF. The V and J genes are TRBV20-1 and TRBJ2-5, with TRBD2 as a possible D gene (6 bases). Germline CDR1 and CDR2: DFQATT and SNEGSKA (reference sequence). V was shortened by 2 bases and J by 4 bases, with 11 bases between the two germline ends. The CDR3 length is 13 residues.